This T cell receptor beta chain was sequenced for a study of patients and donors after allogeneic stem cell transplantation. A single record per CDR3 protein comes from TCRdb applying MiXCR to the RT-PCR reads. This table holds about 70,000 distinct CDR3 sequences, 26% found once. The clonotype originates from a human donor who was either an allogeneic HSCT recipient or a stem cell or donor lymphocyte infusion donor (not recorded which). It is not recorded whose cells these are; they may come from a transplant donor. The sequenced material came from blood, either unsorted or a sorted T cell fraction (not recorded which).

CDR3 nucleotides: TGTGCCAGCAGCTTGCAGGTTTTGCAGCCCCAGCATTTT. Protein sequence: CASSLQVLQPQHF. The J gene is TRBJ1-5, the V gene TRBV7-2; no definite D call. Trimming stripped 3 bases from V and 7 bases from J, with 10 bases between. Germline-derived CDR1 and CDR2 are SGHTA and FQGNSA. This CDR3 has 13 residues.